Described below is a single TCR beta chain sequence and its context. V was trimmed by 5 bases and J by 7 bases, leaving 12 bases between them. Germline CDR1 KGHSH, CDR2 LQKENI. The CDR3 length is 13 residues. Time point reported: blood 4 weeks post-SBRT, at nephrectomy. Treatment indicated: 15 Gy SBRT to primary tumor, nephrectomy 4 weeks later. Nephrectomy followed 15 Gy stereotactic body radiation by 4 weeks. The sample comes from a study of radiation and T cells in renal cell carcinoma. Clones were read by immunoSEQ multiplex PCR, and TCRdb kept only the in-frame ones, dropping some. The data hold around 170,000 clones, with about 87% observed a single time.

Sequences were derived from blood, sampled from a patient whose treatment included radiotherapy and nephrectomy. The sequence derives from a woman aged 45-65 years with renal cell carcinoma. This chain connects TRBV18 to TRBJ1-5, with TRBD1 as a possible D gene (5 bases). In DNA form, the CDR3 reads TGTGCCAGCTCAACGGGGGATGGGCAGCCCCAGCATTTT. It codes for CASSTGDGQPQHF.